The TCR beta chain described here comes from a study of read filtering for tumor transcriptome and immune sequencing. Study overall: Mean patient age was approximately 66 years, range about 45 to 85; 17 to 20 male, 11 to 15 female. Revised staging placed eight or nine patients in R-ISS I, approximately 16 in II, 6 or 7 in III.

Sampling of bone marrow took place during active disease in every patient. This library used roughly 0.4 ug RNA and molecular barcoded adaptors spanning alpha/delta and beta/gamma chains. TCRdb re-derived calls from the reads in MiXCR, one entry per CDR3 protein. The sample shows 39,000 or so distinct CDR3 sequences, roughly an eighth of them seen only once. Germline CDR1 and CDR2: SGHVS and FQNEAQ. V was cut by 1 base and J by 5 bases, with 14 bases left in between. The CDR3 consists of 15 residues. Sequencing was carried out using a population of CD138-negative cells sorted from bone marrow. J is TRBJ1-2 and V is TRBV7-8; D is perhaps TRBD1 (6 bases). This sequence was found in a donor at least 40 years old with multiple myeloma. The CDR3 region is CASSLVAGVEYGYTF. In nucleotides, the CDR3 is TGTGCCAGCAGCTTAGTCGCAGGGGTTGAGTATGGCTACACCTTC.